The TCR beta chain described here comes from a study of identical twins. This clonotype was counted at least ten times. Unmatched junction bases numbered 3, after V lost 8 bases and J lost 1 base. Germline loops: CDR1 KGHSH, CDR2 LQKENI. The CDR3 contains 14 residues. Each CDR3 protein is one row after TCRdb ran MiXCR on the 5' RACE reads. The table records more than 1.5 million distinct CDR3 sequences, about 31% of them present only once. The sequence was obtained from a newborn girl in good health. What was sequenced was cord blood. This chain connects TRBV18 to TRBJ2-3; TRBD2 agrees at 10 bases. CDR3 in DNA: TGTGCCAGCAGTGGGACTAGCGGCACAGATACGCAGTATTTT. Its translation is CASSGTSGTDTQYF.